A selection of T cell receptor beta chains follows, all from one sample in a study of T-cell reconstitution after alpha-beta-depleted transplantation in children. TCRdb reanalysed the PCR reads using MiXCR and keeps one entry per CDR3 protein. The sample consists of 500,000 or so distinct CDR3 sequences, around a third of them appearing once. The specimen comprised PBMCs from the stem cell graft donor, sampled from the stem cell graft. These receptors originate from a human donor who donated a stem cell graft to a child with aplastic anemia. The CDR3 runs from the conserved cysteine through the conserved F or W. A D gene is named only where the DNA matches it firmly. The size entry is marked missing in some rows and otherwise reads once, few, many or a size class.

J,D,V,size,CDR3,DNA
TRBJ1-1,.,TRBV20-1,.,CSASTAMNTEAFF,TGCAGTGCTAGTACAGCAATGAACACTGAAGCTTTCTTT
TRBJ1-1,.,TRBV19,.,CATDSTGNTEAFF,TGTGCCACCGACTCCACAGGGAACACTGAAGCTTTCTTT
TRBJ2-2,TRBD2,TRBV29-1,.,CSVELAENTGELFF,TGCAGCGTTGAACTAGCGGAGAACACCGGGGAGCTGTTTTTT
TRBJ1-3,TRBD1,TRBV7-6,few,CASSLEARRGQENTIYF,TGTGCCAGCAGCTTAGAGGCCCGGAGGGGACAGGAAAACACCATATATTTT
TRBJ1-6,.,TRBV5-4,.,CASRSGGDADSPLHF,TGTGCCAGCAGGAGTGGGGGGGACGCGGATTCACCCCTCCACTTT
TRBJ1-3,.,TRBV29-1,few,CSAAQRNTIYF,TGCAGCGCCGCCCAGAGAAACACCATATATTTT
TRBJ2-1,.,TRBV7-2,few,CASSLARTSSYNEQFF,TGTGCCAGCAGCTTAGCACGGACGAGCTCCTACAATGAGCAGTTCTTC
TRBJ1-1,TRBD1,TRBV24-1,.,CATSDPGQKNTEAFF,TGTGCCACCAGTGACCCGGGACAGAAGAACACTGAAGCTTTCTTT
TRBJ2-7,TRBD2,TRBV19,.,CASSYGRIYEQYF,TGTGCCAGTAGTTACGGGAGGATCTACGAGCAGTACTTC
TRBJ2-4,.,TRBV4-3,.,CASSQLARLNIQYF,TGCGCCAGCAGCCAATTAGCGCGATTAAACATTCAGTACTTC
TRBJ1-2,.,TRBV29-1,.,CSVEPGQDYGYTF,TGCAGCGTTGAGCCCGGTCAGGACTATGGCTACACCTTC
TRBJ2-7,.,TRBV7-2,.,CASTYRDLSSYEQYF,TGTGCCAGCACCTACCGGGACCTAAGCTCCTACGAGCAGTACTTC
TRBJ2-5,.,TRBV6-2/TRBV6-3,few,CASSYNPRLGRLTQGETQYF,TGTGCCAGCAGTTACAACCCGCGACTTGGACGCCTAACCCAGGGGGAGACCCAGTACTTC
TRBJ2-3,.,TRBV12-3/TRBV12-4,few,CASSPQPGQNTQYF,TGTGCCAGCAGTCCGCAACCGGGACAAAATACGCAGTATTTT
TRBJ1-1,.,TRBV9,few,CASSPRVGTGVNTEAFF,TGTGCCAGCAGCCCGCGAGTCGGTACGGGGGTGAACACTGAAGCTTTCTTT
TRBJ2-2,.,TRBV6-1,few,CASTGRQRNTGELFF,TGTGCCAGCACAGGGCGGCAGCGAAACACCGGGGAGCTGTTTTTT
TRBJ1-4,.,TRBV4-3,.,CASSQVSRGRGEKLFF,TGCGCCAGCAGCCAAGTATCGAGGGGCAGGGGTGAAAAACTGTTTTTT
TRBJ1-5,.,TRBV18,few,CASSPGRDQPQHF,TGTGCCAGCTCACCAGGACGAGATCAGCCCCAGCATTTT
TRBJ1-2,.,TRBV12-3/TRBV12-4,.,CASRVDYGYTF,TGTGCCAGCAGGGTTGACTATGGCTACACCTTC
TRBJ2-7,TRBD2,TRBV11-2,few,CASSPLAGGLLTPYEQYF,TGTGCCAGCAGCCCACTAGCGGGAGGGCTACTGACTCCCTACGAGCAGTACTTC
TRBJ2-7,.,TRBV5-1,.,CASSTDNYEQYF,TGCGCCAGCAGCACGGACAACTACGAGCAGTACTTC
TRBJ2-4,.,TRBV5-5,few,CASSWGGAGNIQYF,TGTGCCAGCAGCTGGGGGGGCGCAGGGAACATTCAGTACTTC
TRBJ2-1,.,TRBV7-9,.,CASSPIRLDPEQFF,TGTGCCAGCAGCCCAATTCGACTAGACCCTGAGCAGTTCTTC
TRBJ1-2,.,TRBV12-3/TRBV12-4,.,CASSFSGVDGYTF,TGTGCCAGCAGTTTTTCAGGGGTAGACGGCTACACCTTC
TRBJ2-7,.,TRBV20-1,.,CSARDLVGGPVGSSSYEQYF,TGCAGTGCTAGAGATCTTGTGGGAGGCCCAGTGGGGTCTAGCTCCTACGAGCAGTACTTC
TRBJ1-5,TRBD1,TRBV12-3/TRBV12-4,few,CASSLGTGDSNQPQHF,TGTGCCAGCAGTTTGGGGACAGGGGACAGCAATCAGCCCCAGCATTTT
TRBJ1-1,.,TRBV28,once,CASGLRGVVTEAFF,TGTGCCAGCGGTTTACGGGGCGTAGTGACTGAAGCTTTCTTT
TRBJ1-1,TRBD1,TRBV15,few,CATTAQGAVTEAFF,TGTGCCACCACAGCACAGGGGGCGGTCACTGAAGCTTTCTTT
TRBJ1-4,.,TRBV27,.,CASRGLGGPNEKLFF,TGTGCCAGCAGGGGTCTGGGGGGCCCTAATGAAAAACTGTTTTTT
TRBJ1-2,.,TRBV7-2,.,CASSHQAGASLNYGYTF,TGTGCCAGCAGCCACCAGGCAGGCGCGAGCCTAAACTATGGCTACACCTTC
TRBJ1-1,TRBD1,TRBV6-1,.,CGGQRPGNTEAFF,TGTGGGGGACAGCGCCCTGGGAACACTGAAGCTTTCTTT
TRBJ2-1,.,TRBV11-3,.,CASSLDLSEQFF,TGTGCCAGCAGCTTAGATCTGTCAGAGCAGTTCTTC
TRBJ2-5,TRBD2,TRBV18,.,CASSPIPSGQETQYF,TGTGCCAGCTCACCAATTCCTAGCGGCCAAGAGACCCAGTACTTC
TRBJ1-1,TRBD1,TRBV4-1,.,CASSQRTTRDSLTEAFF,TGCGCCAGCAGCCAACGAACTACTCGGGACAGTCTCACTGAAGCTTTCTTT
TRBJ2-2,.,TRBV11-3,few,CASSSGRNTGELFF,TGTGCCAGCAGCTCGGGACGGAACACCGGGGAGCTGTTTTTT
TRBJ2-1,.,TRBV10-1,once,CASPRRANEQFF,TGCGCCAGCCCTAGAAGGGCTAATGAGCAGTTCTTC
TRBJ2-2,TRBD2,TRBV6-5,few,CASSYGGGGTGELFF,TGTGCCAGCAGTTACGGCGGGGGAGGCACCGGGGAGCTGTTTTTT
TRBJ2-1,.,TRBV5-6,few,CASSFRTWTINDEQFF,TGTGCCAGCAGCTTTAGAACTTGGACTATCAACGATGAGCAGTTCTTC
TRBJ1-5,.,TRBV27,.,CASSFINQPQHF,TGTGCCAGCAGTTTCATCAATCAGCCCCAGCATTTT
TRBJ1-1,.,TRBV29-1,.,CSVMGITEAFF,TGCAGCGTTATGGGAATCACTGAAGCTTTCTTT
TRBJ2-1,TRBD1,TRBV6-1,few,CASSTGDYNEQFF,TGTGCCAGCAGTACAGGGGACTACAATGAGCAGTTCTTC
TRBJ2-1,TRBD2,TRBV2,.,CASSEILAGGRNEQFF,TGTGCCAGCAGTGAAATACTAGCGGGAGGCAGGAATGAGCAGTTCTTC
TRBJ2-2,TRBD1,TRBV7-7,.,CASSPAGGWTGELFF,TGTGCCAGCAGCCCAGCAGGGGGTTGGACCGGGGAGCTGTTTTTT
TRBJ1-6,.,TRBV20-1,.,CSARGTPSSYNSPLHF,TGCAGTGCTAGAGGGACTCCCAGCTCCTATAATTCACCCCTCCACTTT
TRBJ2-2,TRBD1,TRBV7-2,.,CASSLGANRGTGELFF,TGTGCCAGCAGCTTAGGGGCCAACAGGGGCACCGGGGAGCTGTTTTTT
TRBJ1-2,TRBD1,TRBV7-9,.,CASTIGQAGYTF,TGTGCCAGCACCATAGGACAGGCAGGCTACACCTTC
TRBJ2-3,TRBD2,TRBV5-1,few,CASSLVPLLASTDTQYF,TGCGCCAGCAGCTTGGTCCCCTTACTAGCGAGCACAGATACGCAGTATTTT
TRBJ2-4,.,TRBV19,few,CASSLGLGAKNIQYF,TGTGCCAGTAGTCTAGGCTTGGGTGCCAAAAACATTCAGTACTTC
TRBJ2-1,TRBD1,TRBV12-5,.,CASGPRTGLDEQFF,TGTGCTAGTGGTCCTCGGACAGGACTCGATGAGCAGTTCTTC
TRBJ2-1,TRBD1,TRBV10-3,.,CAISGTVRYNEQFF,TGTGCCATCAGCGGGACAGTGAGGTACAATGAGCAGTTCTTC
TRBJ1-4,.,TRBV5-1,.,CASSGPGQSTNEKLFF,TGCGCCAGCAGCGGTCCGGGACAATCAACTAATGAAAAACTGTTTTTT
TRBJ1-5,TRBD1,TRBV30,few,CAWSIRTGWNQPQHF,TGTGCCTGGAGTATCAGGACAGGGTGGAATCAGCCCCAGCATTTT
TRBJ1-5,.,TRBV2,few,CASSVDRGENQPQHF,TGTGCCAGCAGTGTGGACAGAGGGGAGAATCAGCCCCAGCATTTT